This TCR beta chain appears in the sequencing data of a study of STAT3 mutations in large granular lymphocyte leukemia. Findings and caveats of the study: At least one immunodominant TCR beta clonotype appeared in every T-cell large granular lymphocyte leukemia patient. Samples missed the first appearance of the clone. All newly emerging clones after therapy were STAT3 wild type.

This CDR3 has 14 amino acids. The V gene's germline CDR1 is SGHRS and CDR2 YFSETQ. Trimming took 2 bases from V and 3 from J, leaving 12 bases between them. Comments on this clone: Its antigen is currently unknown.

Generated by immunoSEQ multiplex PCR, the TCRdb table keeps only in-frame clones and is missing some. This sample has 17,000 or so clones, with 84% found just once. The source is a man in his fifties with T-cell large granular lymphocyte leukemia. Some clones in this sample may be carry-over from other donors' samples. This chain connects TRBV5-1 to TRBJ2-7; perhaps TRBD2 as D (6 bases). The material sequenced was peripheral blood mononuclear cells. CDR3 in amino acids: CASSLGPGDYEQYF. CDR3 nucleotide sequence: TGCGCCAGCAGCTTAGGTCCGGGGGACTACGAGCAGTACTTC.